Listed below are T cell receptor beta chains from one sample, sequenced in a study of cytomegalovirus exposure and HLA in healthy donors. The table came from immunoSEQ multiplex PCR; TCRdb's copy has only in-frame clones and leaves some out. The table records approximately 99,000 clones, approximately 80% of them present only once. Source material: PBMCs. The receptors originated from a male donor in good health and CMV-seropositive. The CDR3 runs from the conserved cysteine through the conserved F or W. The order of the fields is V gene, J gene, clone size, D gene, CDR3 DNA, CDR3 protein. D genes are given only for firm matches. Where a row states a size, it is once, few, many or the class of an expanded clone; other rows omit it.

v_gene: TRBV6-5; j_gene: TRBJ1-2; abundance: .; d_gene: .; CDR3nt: TGTGCCAGCAGCCCTTTTGCGGGGGGAGGTGGCTACACCTTC; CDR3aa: CASSPFAGGGGYTF
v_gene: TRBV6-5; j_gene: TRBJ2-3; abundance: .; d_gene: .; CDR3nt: TGTGCCAGCAGTGACAGGATTAGGGATACGCAGTATTTT; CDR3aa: CASSDRIRDTQYF
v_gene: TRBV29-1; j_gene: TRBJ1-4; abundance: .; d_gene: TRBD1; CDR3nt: TGCAGCGTTGAAGTCGGGACAGGGGGAAAACTGTTTTTT; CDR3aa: CSVEVGTGGKLFF
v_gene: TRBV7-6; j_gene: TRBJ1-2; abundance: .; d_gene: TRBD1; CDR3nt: TGTGCCAGCAGCTCACAGGGACAGGGGGCTAATGGCTACACCTTC; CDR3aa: CASSSQGQGANGYTF
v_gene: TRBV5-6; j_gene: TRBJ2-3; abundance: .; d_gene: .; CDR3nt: TGTGCCAGCAGCTCGGGACTTATTTTCACAGATACGCAGTATTTT; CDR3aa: CASSSGLIFTDTQYF
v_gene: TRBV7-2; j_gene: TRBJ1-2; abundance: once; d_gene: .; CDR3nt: TGTGCCAGCAGCGTCCAGGGAGGCTACACCTTC; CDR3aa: CASSVQGGYTF
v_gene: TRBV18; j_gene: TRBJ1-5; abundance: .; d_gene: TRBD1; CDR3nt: TGTGCCAGCTCACCGGGGACAGGCAATCAGCCCCAGCATTTT; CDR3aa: CASSPGTGNQPQHF
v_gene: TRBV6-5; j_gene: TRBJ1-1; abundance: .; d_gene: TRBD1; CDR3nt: TGTGCCAGCAGTTACCAACAGGGGGCTTACACTGAAGCTTTCTTT; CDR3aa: CASSYQQGAYTEAFF
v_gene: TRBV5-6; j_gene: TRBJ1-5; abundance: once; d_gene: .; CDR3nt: TGTGCCAGCAGCTTGGGTCCGGGGAGGGGACAGCCCCAGCATTTT; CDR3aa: CASSLGPGRGQPQHF
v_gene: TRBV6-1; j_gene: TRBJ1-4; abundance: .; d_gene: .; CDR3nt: TGTGCCAGCAGTGAAGACACGGCGGGCCGACTGTTTTTT; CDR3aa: CASSEDTAGRLFF
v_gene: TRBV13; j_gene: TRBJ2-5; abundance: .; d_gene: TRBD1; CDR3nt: TGTGCCAGCAGCTCTCGGACAGGACAAGAGACCCAGTACTTC; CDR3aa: CASSSRTGQETQYF
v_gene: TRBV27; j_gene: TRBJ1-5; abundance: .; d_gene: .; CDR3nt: TGTGCCACCAGTCCGGTCGCGAATCAGCCCCAGCATTTT; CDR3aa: CATSPVANQPQHF
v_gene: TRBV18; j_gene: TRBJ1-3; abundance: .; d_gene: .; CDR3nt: TGTGCCAGCTCCCCCCCTGGCCGGGCTGGAAACACCATATATTTT; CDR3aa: CASSPPGRAGNTIYF
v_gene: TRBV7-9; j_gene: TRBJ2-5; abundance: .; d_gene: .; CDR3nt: TGTGCCAGCAGCTTAGTCGGAGAGACCCAGTACTTC; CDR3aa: CASSLVGETQYF
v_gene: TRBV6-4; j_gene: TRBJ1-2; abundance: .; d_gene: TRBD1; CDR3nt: TGTGCCAGCAGTGACGGGACAGGGAGAGGCTACACCTTC; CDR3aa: CASSDGTGRGYTF
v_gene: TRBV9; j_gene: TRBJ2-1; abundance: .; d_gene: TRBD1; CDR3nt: TGTGCCAGCAGCCCAGGACAGGGCGGTGTCAATGAGCAGTTCTTC; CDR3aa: CASSPGQGGVNEQFF
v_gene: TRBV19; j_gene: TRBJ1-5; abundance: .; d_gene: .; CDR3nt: TGTGCCAGTACCCTTACCGGGACCCGGGGGGATCAGCCCCAGCATTTT; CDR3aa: CASTLTGTRGDQPQHF
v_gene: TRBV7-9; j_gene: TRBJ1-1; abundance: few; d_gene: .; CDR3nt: TGTGCCAGCAGCTCTAGCCTGGGTAGTACTGAAGCTTTCTTT; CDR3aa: CASSSSLGSTEAFF
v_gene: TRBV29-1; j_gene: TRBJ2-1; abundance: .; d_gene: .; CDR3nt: TGCAGCGTTGAGGCGGTTCTGGGTGAGCAGTTCTTC; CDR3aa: CSVEAVLGEQFF
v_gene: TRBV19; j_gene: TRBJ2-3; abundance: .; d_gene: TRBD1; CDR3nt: TGTGCCAGTAGGACAGGGATGCGAGATACGCAGTATTTT; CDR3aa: CASRTGMRDTQYF
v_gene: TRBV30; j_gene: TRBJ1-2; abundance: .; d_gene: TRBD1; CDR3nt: TGTGCCTGGAGTGTACAAGGGACAGGGGGCAGCTATGGCTACACCTTC; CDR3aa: CAWSVQGTGGSYGYTF
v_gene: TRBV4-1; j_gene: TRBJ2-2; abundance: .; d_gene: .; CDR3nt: TGCGCCAGCAGCCCTCAAGGCAAGGGGCTCAGCGGGGAGCTGTTTTTT; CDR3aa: CASSPQGKGLSGELFF
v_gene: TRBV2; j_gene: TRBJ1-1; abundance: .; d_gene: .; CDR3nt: TGTGCCAGCAGTGTGCAGGGCACTGAAGCTTTCTTT; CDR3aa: CASSVQGTEAFF
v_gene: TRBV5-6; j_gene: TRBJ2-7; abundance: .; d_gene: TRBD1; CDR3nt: TGTGCCAGCAGCGCCGGGACAGGGGAGATCCCGGACTTC; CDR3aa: CASSAGTGEIPDF
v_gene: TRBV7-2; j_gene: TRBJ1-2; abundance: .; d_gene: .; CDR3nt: TGTGCCAGCAGCTTAGAGTTTAGCGATAACTATGGCTACACCTTC; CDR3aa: CASSLEFSDNYGYTF
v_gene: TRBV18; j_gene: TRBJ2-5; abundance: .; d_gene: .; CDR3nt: TGTGCCAGCTCACCACCTTCTGAGACCCAGTACTTC; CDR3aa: CASSPPSETQYF
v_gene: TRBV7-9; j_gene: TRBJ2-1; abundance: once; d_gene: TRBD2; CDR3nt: TGTGCCAGCAGCTTAGGGGTAGCGGGCAATGAGCAGTTCTTC; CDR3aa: CASSLGVAGNEQFF
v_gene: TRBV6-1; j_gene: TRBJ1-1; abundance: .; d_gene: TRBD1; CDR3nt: TGTGCCAGCACCCAGGGGGACAGGGTTTTTAATTTGGCTTTCTTT; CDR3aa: CASTQGDRVFNLAFF
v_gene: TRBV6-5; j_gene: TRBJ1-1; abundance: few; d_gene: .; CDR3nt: TGTGCCAGCAGTTACGCAGGGATGAACACTGAAGCTTTCTTT; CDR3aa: CASSYAGMNTEAFF
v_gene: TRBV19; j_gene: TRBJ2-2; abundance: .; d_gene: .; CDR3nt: TGTGCCAGTAGTATCCCAAGCTGGAGCACCGGGGAGCTGTTTTTT; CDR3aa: CASSIPSWSTGELFF
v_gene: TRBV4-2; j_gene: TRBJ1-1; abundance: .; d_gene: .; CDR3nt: TGTGCCAGCACCCCAAGGGGGTCCCACACTGAAGCTTTCTTT; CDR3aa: CASTPRGSHTEAFF
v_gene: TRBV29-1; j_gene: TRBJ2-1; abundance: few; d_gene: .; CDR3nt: TGCAGCGTGGATGCAGGGGGGAGTCGGTTCTTC; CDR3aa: CSVDAGGSRFF
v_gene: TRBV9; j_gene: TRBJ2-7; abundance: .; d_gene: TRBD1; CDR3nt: TGTGCCAACCTCCTAGGGGGGTCGGGACAGGGCCCCTACGAGCAGTACTTC; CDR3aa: CANLLGGSGQGPYEQYF
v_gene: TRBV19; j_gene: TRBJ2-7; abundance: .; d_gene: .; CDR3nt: TGTGCCAGTAGCCCCGGGTCCGTAAGGGGCTCCTACGAGCAGTACTTC; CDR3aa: CASSPGSVRGSYEQYF
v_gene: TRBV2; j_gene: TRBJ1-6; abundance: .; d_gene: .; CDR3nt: TGTGCCAGCAGTGAAACGAAGGGGATCTCCTATAATTCACCCCTCCACTTT; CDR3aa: CASSETKGISYNSPLHF
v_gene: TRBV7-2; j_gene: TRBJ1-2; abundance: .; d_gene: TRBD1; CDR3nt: TGTGCCAGCAGCTTCTGGACAGGGGGCACCGGGGGCTACACCTTC; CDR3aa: CASSFWTGGTGGYTF
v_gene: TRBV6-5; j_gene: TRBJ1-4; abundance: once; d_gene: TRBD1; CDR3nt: TGTGCCAGCTCGACAGGGGGAAATGAAAAACTGTTTTTT; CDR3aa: CASSTGGNEKLFF
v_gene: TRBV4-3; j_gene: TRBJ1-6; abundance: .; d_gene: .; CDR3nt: TGCGCCAGCAGCCAATTGCCCAGGGTTTCACCCCTCCACTTT; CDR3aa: CASSQLPRVSPLHF
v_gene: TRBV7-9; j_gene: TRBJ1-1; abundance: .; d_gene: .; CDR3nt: TGTGCCAGCAGCTGGGGCCAACAATTCCCCAACACTGAAGCTTTCTTT; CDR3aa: CASSWGQQFPNTEAFF
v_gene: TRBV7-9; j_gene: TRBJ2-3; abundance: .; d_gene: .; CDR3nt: TGTGCCAGCAGCTATGTCAGGGGTTTTAGCACAGATACGCAGTATTTT; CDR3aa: CASSYVRGFSTDTQYF
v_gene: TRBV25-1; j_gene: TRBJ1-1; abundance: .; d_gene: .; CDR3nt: TGTGCCAGCAGGGAGGGTTTTCTTTCCGAGAACACTGAAGCTTTCTTT; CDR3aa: CASREGFLSENTEAFF
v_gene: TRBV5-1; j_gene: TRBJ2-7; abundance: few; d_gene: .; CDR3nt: TGCGCCAGCAGCTTGGACAGGGCCTACGAGCAGTACTTC; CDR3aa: CASSLDRAYEQYF
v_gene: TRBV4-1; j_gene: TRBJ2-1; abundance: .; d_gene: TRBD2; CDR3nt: TGCGCCAGCAGCCCCGGACTAGTTTACAATGAGCAGTTCTTC; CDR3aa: CASSPGLVYNEQFF
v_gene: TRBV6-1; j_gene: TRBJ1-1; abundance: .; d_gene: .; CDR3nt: TGTGCCAGCAGTGAAGTTCCAGGGCTGAACACTGAAGCTTTCTTT; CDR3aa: CASSEVPGLNTEAFF
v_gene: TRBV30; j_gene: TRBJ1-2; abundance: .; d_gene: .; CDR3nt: TGTGCCTGGAGCTCGACAGGCTCTGCTCACGGCTACACCTTC; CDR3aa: CAWSSTGSAHGYTF